This entry features one T cell receptor beta chain sequence. TCRdb's copy holds only in-frame clones and misses some; the assay was immunoSEQ multiplex PCR. The sample records more than 85,000 clones, nearly 85% being singletons. This entry is derived from a study of blood T cell repertoires in COVID-19. The sequenced material came from peripheral blood. The TCR comes from a woman aged 45-65 years with acute or convalescent COVID-19.

In nucleotides, the CDR3 is TGTGCCAGCAGCTCGGTGACGGGGAAAGAGACCCAGTACTTC. It specifies CASSSVTGKETQYF. The rearrangement joins TRBV11-1 to TRBJ2-5; D might be TRBD2 (5 bases). Deletions cut 4 bases from V and 3 bases from J, with 12 bases between. CDR1 SGHAT and CDR2 FQDESV come from the germline V gene (reference sequence). The CDR3 is made up of 14 amino acids.